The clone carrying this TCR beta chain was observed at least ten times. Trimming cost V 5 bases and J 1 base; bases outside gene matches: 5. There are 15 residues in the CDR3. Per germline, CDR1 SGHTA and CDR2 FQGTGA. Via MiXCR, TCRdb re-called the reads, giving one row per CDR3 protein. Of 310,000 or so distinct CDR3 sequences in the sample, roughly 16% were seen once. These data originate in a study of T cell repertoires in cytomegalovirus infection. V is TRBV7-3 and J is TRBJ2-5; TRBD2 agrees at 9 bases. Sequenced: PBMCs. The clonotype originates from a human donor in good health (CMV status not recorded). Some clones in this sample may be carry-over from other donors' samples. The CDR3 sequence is CASSVSAGGQETQYF. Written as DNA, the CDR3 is TGTGCCAGCAGCGTATCAGCGGGGGGCCAAGAGACCCAGTACTTC.